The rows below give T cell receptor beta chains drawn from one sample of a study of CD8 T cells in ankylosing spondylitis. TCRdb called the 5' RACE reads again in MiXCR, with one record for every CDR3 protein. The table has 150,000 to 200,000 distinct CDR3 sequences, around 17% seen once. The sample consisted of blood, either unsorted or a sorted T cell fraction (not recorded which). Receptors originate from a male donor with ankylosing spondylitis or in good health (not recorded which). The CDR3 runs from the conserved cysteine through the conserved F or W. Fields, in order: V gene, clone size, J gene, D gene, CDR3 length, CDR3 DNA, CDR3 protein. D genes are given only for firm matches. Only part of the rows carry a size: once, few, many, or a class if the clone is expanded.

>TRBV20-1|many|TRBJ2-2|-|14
TGCAGTGCACGCAAGGGGCCGAACACCGGGGAGCTGTTTTTT
CSARKGPNTGELFF
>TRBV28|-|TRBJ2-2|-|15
TGTGCCAGCAGTTTAACCCATGGTTACACCGGGGAGCTGTTTTTT
CASSLTHGYTGELFF
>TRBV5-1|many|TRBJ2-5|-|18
TGCGCCAGCAGCTTGGGACTCCGACTCGACGGGAAAAAAGAGACCCAGTACTTC
CASSLGLRLDGKKETQYF
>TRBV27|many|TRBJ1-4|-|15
TGTGCCAGCAGTTTTAGGGGCAGGGCCGCTGAAAAACTGTTTTTT
CASSFRGRAAEKLFF
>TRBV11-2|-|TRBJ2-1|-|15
TGTGCCAGCAGCTTAGGGAGCGTCTCCTACAATGAGCAGTTCTTC
CASSLGSVSYNEQFF
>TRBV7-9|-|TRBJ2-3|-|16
TGTGCCAGCAGCTCAACGGACGGGTCTAGCACAGATACGCAGTATTTT
CASSSTDGSSTDTQYF
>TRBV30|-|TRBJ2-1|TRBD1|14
TGTGCCTGGGCCGGGACAGGGGGTCTGGGTGAGCAGTTCTTC
CAWAGTGGLGEQFF
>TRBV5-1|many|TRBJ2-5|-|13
TGCGCCAGCAGCAGTGGATCTGAAAAGACCCAGTACTTC
CASSSGSEKTQYF
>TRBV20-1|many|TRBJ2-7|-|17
TGCAGTGCTAGAGGCCGAGGGTCTGGGATACGGGGCTACGAGCAGTACTTC
CSARGRGSGIRGYEQYF
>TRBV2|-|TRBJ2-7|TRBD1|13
TGTGCCAGCAGTGAAGACAGGGGGTACGAGCAGTACTTC
CASSEDRGYEQYF
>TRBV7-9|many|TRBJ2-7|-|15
TGTGCCAGCAGCTTAGCCGGACTCGTCTCCTACGAGCAGTACTTC
CASSLAGLVSYEQYF
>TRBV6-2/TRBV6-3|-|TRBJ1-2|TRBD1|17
TGTGCCAGCAGTTACTCCTGGACAGGGGCCTCTGACTATGGCTACACCTTC
CASSYSWTGASDYGYTF
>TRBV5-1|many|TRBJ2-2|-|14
TGCGCCAGCAGCTTGGGGCAAGACACCGGGGAGCTGTTTTTT
CASSLGQDTGELFF
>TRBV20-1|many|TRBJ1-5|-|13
TGCAGTGCTAGAGTGGCAGCCAATCAGCCCCAGCATTTT
CSARVAANQPQHF
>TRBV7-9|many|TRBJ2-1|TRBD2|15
TGTGCCAGCAGCCTGGGACTAGCGGGAGTTCTACCCCGGTTCTTC
CASSLGLAGVLPRFF
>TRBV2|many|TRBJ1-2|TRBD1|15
TGTGCCAGCGCAGCATCCGGGACAGGAGACTATGGCTACACCTTC
CASAASGTGDYGYTF
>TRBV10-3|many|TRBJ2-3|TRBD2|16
TGTGCCATCAGAACGGGACTAGCGGGAGTGTCAGATACGCAGTATTTT
CAIRTGLAGVSDTQYF
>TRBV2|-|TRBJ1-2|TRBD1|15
TGTGCCAGCTTGACGACAGGGACTCTCTTTTCTGGCTACACCTTC
CASLTTGTLFSGYTF
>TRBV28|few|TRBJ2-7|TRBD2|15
TGTGCCAGCAGCTCGACTAGCGGGAGTCTCGACGAGCAGTACTTC
CASSSTSGSLDEQYF
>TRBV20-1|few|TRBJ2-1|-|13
TGCAGTGCTTGGACTACTACCTACAATGAGCAGTTCTTC
CSAWTTTYNEQFF
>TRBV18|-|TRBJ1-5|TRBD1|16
TGTGCCAGCTCACCACCAGGGACAGACTGGGGGCAGCCCCAGCATTTT
CASSPPGTDWGQPQHF
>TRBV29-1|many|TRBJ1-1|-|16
TGCAGCGTTGTTACCTGGAGGGCCGCCTTTAGCACTGAAGCTTTCTTT
CSVVTWRAAFSTEAFF
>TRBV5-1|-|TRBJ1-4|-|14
TGCGCCAGCAGCTTGAATGACGGCTCTCAAAAACTGTTTTTT
CASSLNDGSQKLFF
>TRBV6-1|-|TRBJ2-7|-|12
TGTGCCAGCACTTGGGGGGCCTACGAGCAGTACTTC
CASTWGAYEQYF